One and the same sample provided the 30 T cell receptor beta chains below, sequenced in a study of human T cells and chemical hapten exposure. TCRdb itself ran the RACE reads through MiXCR, one entry per CDR3 protein. Among 60,000 to 80,000 distinct CDR3 sequences listed, around 7% were seen once. Described time point: pre-sensitization, week 0. Specified treatment: therapeutic diphenylcyclopropenone sensitization with weekly scalp DPC. Specimen: whole blood, collected in connection with sensitization to the hapten diphenylcyclopropenone (DPC). The receptors derive from a woman under 40 with alopecia areata. Some clones in this sample may be carry-over from other donors' samples.

The table lists this clonotype with many counts. The chain couples TRBV6-6 to TRBJ1-5, with 12 bases fitting TRBD1. The CDR3 totals 15 residues. The germline CDR1 and CDR2 sequences are MNHNY and SVGAGI (reference sequence). V gave up 6 bases and J gave up 5 bases; unmatched junction bases: 5. CDR3 DNA sequence: TGTGCCAGCAGCTCCGGGACAGGGGGCTATCAGCCCCAGCATTTT. It encodes CASSSGTGGYQPQHF.

This clonotype was counted a few times. The chain combines TRBV5-1 with TRBJ2-1; 8 positions agree with TRBD2. The ends lost 2 bases at V and 2 bases at J; junction bases unmatched: 12. CDR3 length: 18 amino acids. Germline CDR1 is SGHRS and CDR2 is YFSETQ. CDR3 nucleotide sequence: TGCGCCAGCAGCTTCCCCCCCGGGGGGGCATTGACCTACAATGAGCAGTTCTTC. Its protein product is CASSFPPGGALTYNEQFF.

The genes are TRBV24-1 and TRBJ1-2; D is undetermined. This CDR3 spans 19 amino acids. Between the trimmed V and J ends, which lost 4 bases and 5 bases, there was a span of 28 bases. The germline V gene has CDR1 KGHDR and CDR2 SFDVKD. The CDR3 here is CATSEQSGLGLRKPYGYTF. The CDR3 bases are TGTGCCACCAGTGAACAAAGCGGGTTAGGGCTGAGAAAGCCTTATGGCTACACCTTC.

As concerns this clonotype: It may be a read error: a sequence one base away is much more abundant. The J gene is TRBJ1-5, the V gene TRBV2, with D possibly matching TRBD1 (5 bases). The germline gives CDR1 SNHLY, CDR2 FYNNEI. This CDR3 spans 15 amino acids. The CDR3 reads CVSSEAGRQDQPQHF. CDR3 nucleotides: TGTGTCAGCAGTGAAGCAGGGCGGCAAGATCAGCCCCAGCATTTT.

This clonotype was recorded at least ten times. The chain uses TRBV29-1 and TRBJ1-1; D is unclear. The V and J ends lost 2 bases and 6 bases respectively, with 13 bases between them. Germline V gene data show CDR1 as SQVTM and CDR2 as ANQGSEA. This CDR3 region has 13 residues. The CDR3 loop is CSVEKSTGAEAFF. The CDR3 region has the DNA TGCAGCGTTGAAAAATCAACCGGGGCTGAAGCTTTCTTT.

This clonotype was seen a few times. The V gene is TRBV2, the J gene TRBJ1-5; D is possibly TRBD1 (6 bases). Germline V gene data show CDR1 as SNHLY and CDR2 as FYNNEI. This CDR3 has 15 residues. V gave up 6 bases and J gave up 3 bases, with 15 bases separating them. This chain's CDR3 is CASSLTDSNNQPQHF. CDR3 DNA sequence: TGTGCCAGCAGCCTAACGGACAGTAACAATCAGCCCCAGCATTTT.

At least ten counts were recorded for this clonotype. J is TRBJ1-5 and V is TRBV2; D is unresolved. Per germline, CDR1 SNHLY and CDR2 FYNNEI. Trimming cost V 3 bases and J 7 bases, with 13 bases left between them. The CDR3 is made up of 14 amino acids. This CDR3 reads CASSEGGRRQPQHF. DNA for the CDR3: TGTGCCAGCAGTGAGGGTGGAAGGAGACAGCCCCAGCATTTT.

This clonotype has just a few counts. V gene TRBV21-1 combines with J gene TRBJ1-1; the D call in the table, TRBD1, was not verified against the DNA. TRBV21-1 corresponds to a pseudogene. The CDR3 sequence is 13 residues long. The chain's CDR3 is CASSKGQEFEAFF. In DNA, the CDR3 is TGTGCCAGCAGCAAAGGACAGGAGTTTGAAGCTTTCTTT.

There are many counts of this clonotype. The chain employs TRBV29-1 and TRBJ2-7; 7 nucleotides match TRBD1. The CDR3 sequence is 13 residues long. Germline V lookup: CDR1 SQVTM, CDR2 ANQGSEA. The ends lost 7 bases at V and 0 bases at J; junction bases unmatched: 6. The CDR3: CSARDRSSYEQYF. The DNA for the CDR3 is TGCAGCGCCCGGGACAGAAGCTCCTACGAGCAGTACTTC.

This clonotype showed up just a few times. V and J are TRBV29-1 and TRBJ2-3; 8 nucleotides line up with TRBD2. The V gene end was trimmed by 6 bases and the J gene end by 2 bases; junction bases not matched to a gene: 10. The CDR3 sequence is 15 residues long. Germline V gene data show CDR1 as SQVTM and CDR2 as ANQGSEA. The CDR3 here is CSVLRGSGVTDTQYF. The DNA of the CDR3 is TGCAGCGTCCTCCGGGGTAGCGGGGTCACAGATACGCAGTATTTT.

This clonotype was seen repeatedly, ten times or more. The rearrangement links TRBV5-1 to TRBJ2-5, with D hard to call. The germline V and J ends were trimmed by 0 bases and 3 bases, with 9 bases remaining between them. Germline V gene sequence: CDR1 SGHRS, CDR2 YFSETQ. The CDR3 covers 14 residues. CDR3 in DNA: TGCGCCAGCAGCTTGGCCGGTCGAGAAGAGACCCAGTACTTC. Protein sequence: CASSLAGREETQYF.

This clonotype appeared a few times. V and J are TRBV2 and TRBJ2-3; TRBD1 matches 10 bases. The V gene end was trimmed by 3 bases and the J gene end by 3 bases; junction bases not matched to a gene: 3. The CDR3 is 15 amino acids. Germline V gives CDR1 SNHLY, CDR2 FYNNEI. The CDR3 nucleotides are TGTGCCAGCAGTGAGCTGGGACAGGGGACAGATACGCAGTATTTT. Its protein product is CASSELGQGTDTQYF.

The chain employs TRBV7-2 and TRBJ1-5, with D unclear. V gave up 2 bases and J gave up 9 bases, with 8 bases separating them. The CDR3 covers 12 residues. Germline CDR1 reads SGHTA; CDR2 reads FQGNSA. The CDR3 reads CASSLFPGPQHF. As DNA, the CDR3 is TGTGCCAGCAGCTTATTCCCTGGGCCCCAGCATTTT. The variable domain in full, completed from reference TRBV7-2 and TRBJ1-5, reads GAGVSQSPSNKVTEKGKDVELRCDPISGHTALYWYRQSLGQGLEFLIYFQGNSAPDKSGLPSDRFSAERTGGSVSTLTIQRTQQEDSAVYLCASSLFPGPQHFGDGTRLSIL.

The sample holds many counts of this clonotype. The chain links TRBV20-1 to TRBJ2-5; TRBD2 matches at 12 bases. The germline gives CDR1 DFQATT, CDR2 SNEGSKA (reference sequence). Germline trimming cut 3 bases from V and 4 bases from J; bases unmatched to any gene: 3. The CDR3 contains 14 residues. The DNA for the CDR3 is TGCAGTGCTAGGGTACTAGCGGGGGGAGAGACCCAGTACTTC. Its translation: CSARVLAGGETQYF.

In its sample, this clonotype was seen many times. V and J are TRBV5-6 and TRBJ2-3, with 8 bases lining up with TRBD2. The V gene end was trimmed by 3 bases and the J gene end by 1 base; junction bases not matched to a gene: 1. The CDR3 consists of 14 residues. Germline V gives CDR1 SGHDT, CDR2 YYEEEE. CDR3 sequence: CASSSAGGTDTQYF. The CDR3 coding sequence is TGTGCCAGCAGCTCAGCGGGGGGCACAGATACGCAGTATTTT.

This clonotype was recorded at least ten times. The V gene is TRBV27, the J gene TRBJ2-4; 10 bases agree with TRBD2. From germline, CDR1 is MNHEY and CDR2 SMNVEV (reference sequence). The CDR3 loop spans 15 amino acids. Trimming cost V 4 bases and J 4 bases; bases outside gene matches: 4. The CDR3 here is CASSSPSGGKNIQYF. CDR3 nucleotide sequence: TGTGCCAGCAGTTCCCCTAGCGGGGGTAAAAACATTCAGTACTTC.

This clonotype came up many times. The chain employs TRBV30 and TRBJ1-5, with D unresolved. Germline V gene data show CDR1 as GTSNPN and CDR2 as SVGIG (reference sequence). The length of the CDR3 is 13 residues. Trimming shortened V by 3 bases and J by 0 bases, and 6 bases separated the two germline ends. CDR3 region: CAWRRDSNQPQHF. The CDR3 DNA reads TGTGCCTGGAGGAGAGATAGCAATCAGCCCCAGCATTTT.

This clonotype appeared many times. J is TRBJ2-7 and V is TRBV5-1; possible D gene TRBD2, 5 bases. From germline, CDR1 is SGHRS and CDR2 YFSETQ. CDR3 length: 16 residues. V dropped 1 base and J dropped 0 bases, with 14 bases sitting between them. Here the CDR3 DNA reads TGCGCCAGCAGCTTGTTGGGTGACTACAGCTCCTACGAGCAGTACTTC. Translating it yields CASSLLGDYSSYEQYF.

There are many counts of this clonotype. The chain combines TRBV7-2 with TRBJ2-7; a possible D gene is TRBD1 (6 bases). Germline assignment: CDR1 SGHTA and CDR2 FQGNSA. V was cut by 1 base and J by 3 bases, with 13 bases left in between. The CDR3 covers 15 residues. The CDR3 region is CASSLGQTGVYEQYF. The CDR3 DNA is TGTGCCAGCAGCTTAGGACAGACAGGAGTCTACGAGCAGTACTTC.

This clonotype was detected many times. The V and J genes are TRBV20-1 and TRBJ1-1; D may be TRBD1 (6 bases). The CDR3 is 12 residues long. The germline V and J ends were trimmed by 5 bases and 5 bases, with 12 bases remaining between them. The germline gives CDR1 DFQATT, CDR2 SNEGSKA (reference sequence). The CDR3 DNA follows: TGCAGTGCTGGGGCAGGGGTAACTGAAGCTTTCTTT. Translation: CSAGAGVTEAFF.

This clonotype showed up many times. DNA for the CDR3: TGTGCCAGCAGCTCAGGGGGATACTCCTACGAGCAGTACTTC. Its translation is CASSSGGYSYEQYF. The chain links TRBV7-8 to TRBJ2-7; 7 bases align to TRBD1. CDR1 is SGHVS and CDR2 is FQNEAQ in the germline V gene. After removal of 4 bases from V and 0 bases from J, the junction contained 3 bases not matched to a gene. This CDR3 region has 14 residues.

There are many counts of this clonotype. This chain joins TRBV27 and TRBJ1-1, with D possibly TRBD1 on 5 matching bases. The CDR3 sequence is 14 residues long. Germline values: CDR1 MNHEY, CDR2 SMNVEV (reference sequence). V lost 1 base to trimming and J lost 5 bases, with 11 bases between them. Here the CDR3 DNA reads TGTGCCAGCAGTTTATACAGGCTGGGGACTGAAGCTTTCTTT. Translating it yields CASSLYRLGTEAFF.

This clonotype was observed at least ten times. This chain joins TRBV5-1 and TRBJ2-7, with D hard to call. From germline, CDR1 is SGHRS and CDR2 YFSETQ. V was pared by 4 bases and J by 2 bases, with 16 bases between. There are 15 residues in the CDR3. Written as DNA, the CDR3 is TGCGCCAGCAGCCCACGAGAGGCCAAACCCTACGAGCAGTACTTC. Its translation is CASSPREAKPYEQYF.

This clonotype was seen only a few times. The chain combines TRBV10-3 with TRBJ1-6, with TRBD1 as a possible D gene (5 bases). Germline V gives CDR1 ENHRY, CDR2 SYGVKD. CDR3 length equals 14 residues. V was pared by 6 bases and J by 6 bases, with 12 bases between. CDR3 residues: CAISPTTANSPLHF. The CDR3 DNA reads as TGTGCCATCAGCCCAACGACAGCTAATTCACCCCTCCACTTT.

The J gene is TRBJ1-5, the V gene TRBV2; 9 bases fit TRBD1. Germline values: CDR1 SNHLY, CDR2 FYNNEI. The CDR3 is made up of 15 amino acids. V lost 8 bases to trimming and J lost 0 bases; unmatched junction nucleotides: 5. The chain's CDR3 is CASQTGGHSNQPQHF. The CDR3 coding sequence is TGTGCCAGCCAAACAGGGGGCCATAGCAATCAGCCCCAGCATTTT.

The sample holds many counts of this clonotype. The chain combines TRBV7-2 with TRBJ2-1; D is unclear. The V end was cut by 4 bases, the J end by 2 bases, with 18 bases between. This CDR3 is built from 17 residues. Germline loops: CDR1 SGHTA, CDR2 FQGNSA. CDR3 bases: TGTGCCAGCAGCTCAGCCGACTCGATACATCCCTACAATGAGCAGTTCTTC. This codes for CASSSADSIHPYNEQFF.

This clonotype was counted many times. V gene TRBV18 combines with J gene TRBJ1-6; 8 bases are a match to TRBD1. V gave up 4 bases and J gave up 9 bases; unmatched junction bases: 8. The CDR3 is 15 amino acids. Germline V lookup: CDR1 KGHSH, CDR2 LQKENI. The DNA for the CDR3 is TGTGCCAGCTCACGGGACCGACAGGGGAGTTCACCCCTCCACTTT. This translates into CASSRDRQGSSPLHF.

This clonotype has at least ten counts. The V and J genes are TRBV7-9 and TRBJ2-5, with 7 bases fitting TRBD2. J was trimmed by 4 bases and V by 5 bases; bases with no gene match: 7. The CDR3 has 14 residues. Looked up from germline, CDR1 is SEHNR and CDR2 is FQNEAQ (reference sequence). The CDR3 DNA follows: TGTGCCAGCAGCCTCAGGCGGGGGTTAGAGACCCAGTACTTC. Protein sequence: CASSLRRGLETQYF.

In DNA form, the CDR3 reads TGTGCCAGCAGACACAGAGAGGCCAGGGGCAATCAGCCCCAGCATTTT. Residues: CASRHREARGNQPQHF. The chain recombines TRBV6-6 with TRBJ1-5; the D gene is possibly TRBD1 (5 bases). The V end was cut by 6 bases, the J end by 2 bases, with 17 bases between. This CDR3 contains 16 residues. Germline-derived CDR1 and CDR2 are MNHNY and SVGAGI (reference sequence).

This clonotype has a count of ten or more. J is TRBJ1-2 and V is TRBV3-1; 8 nucleotides match TRBD1. With V trimmed by 3 bases and J by 6 bases, 9 bases remained unmatched. The CDR3 runs 15 residues. Germline values: CDR1 LGHDT, CDR2 YNNKEL (reference sequence). CDR3 coding DNA: TGTGCCAGCAGCCAGACAGGGGCCGGCATCGATGGCTACACCTTC. This codes for CASSQTGAGIDGYTF.